The rows below give T cell receptor beta chains drawn from one sample of a study of PD-1 blockade in mismatch repair-deficient tumors. Generated by immunoSEQ multiplex PCR, the TCRdb table keeps only in-frame clones and is missing some. The sample lists about 34,000 clones; less than 90% were seen once. The input for sequencing was PBMCs, taken 6 to 7 weeks after starting pembrolizumab. The origin of the receptors is an adult with mismatch repair-deficient cancer. Each CDR3 is given without its conserved first and last residue. Fields, in order: J gene, V gene, CDR3 protein.

>TRBJ2-2|TRBV11-2
ASSPAPQGRELF
>TRBJ2-1|TRBV7-9
ASSLSGRALKGGNEQF
>TRBJ2-3|TRBV6-1
ASRLAGIADTQY
>TRBJ2-7|TRBV4-1
ASSQPGQGSDEQY
>TRBJ1-6|TRBV5-4
ASSFRRDNNSPLH
>TRBJ2-2|TRBV11-2
ASEGGRELF
>TRBJ2-1|TRBV27
ASSLIGTGDNNEQF
>TRBJ2-1|TRBV27
ASSRAGTDYNEQF
>TRBJ1-2|TRBV9
ASSVDRNYGYT
>TRBJ2-7|TRBV28
ASTPGLAGAYEQY
>TRBJ1-2|TRBV11-3
ASSPDRYYGYT
>TRBJ1-1|TRBV11-3
ASSPPGELEAF
>TRBJ2-5|TRBV28
ASSQTSGSVETQY
>TRBJ1-1|TRBV18
ASSPQQNTEAF
>TRBJ2-3|TRBV18
ASSPRKWESTDTQY
>TRBJ1-6|TRBV2
AGRGQGFSPLH
>TRBJ1-1|TRBV30
AWISAAAF
>TRBJ1-5|TRBV14
ASSQAGGNQPQH
>TRBJ2-7|TRBV2
ASSALAGSSYEQY
>TRBJ2-3|TRBV19
ASSSQRFGTDTQY
>TRBJ2-1|TRBV9
ASSTRIGTSGANEQF
>TRBJ2-7|TRBV6-6
ASSPGTSGSYEQY
>TRBJ2-5|TRBV11-3
ASSKLLETQY
>TRBJ2-7|TRBV6-1
ASSSGTGGSYEQY
>TRBJ2-1|TRBV7-6
ASSLPGQGFRIRVHEQF
>TRBJ2-7|TRBV5-1
ASSAGQGRISEQY
>TRBJ2-7|TRBV6-5
ASSYEPTRGQY
>TRBJ2-7|TRBV19
ASSLAGGPSYEQY
>TRBJ1-2|TRBV11-1
ASSQSIGQGVGYT
>TRBJ1-2|TRBV7-3
ASSLSRNYGYT
>TRBJ2-2|TRBV7-3
ASSLMGTTLAGELF
>TRBJ1-1|TRBV29-1
SVDPRAWRNTEAF
>TRBJ1-4|TRBV18
ASSPLPGQRTNEKLF
>TRBJ2-1|TRBV5-4
ASSFVNEQF
>TRBJ2-7|TRBV27
ASRPTGDYEQY
>TRBJ2-7|TRBV27
ASSLRGIFSYEQY
>TRBJ1-5|TRBV6-6
ASSYSAGNQPQH
>TRBJ1-6|TRBV28
ASSLEDRENSPLH
>TRBJ1-4|TRBV19
ASSHPGGRNEKLF
>TRBJ2-7|TRBV19
ARRTSGTLSGRPRYEQY
>TRBJ2-2|TRBV10-3
AIRGTSGEVANTGELF
>TRBJ2-5|TRBV2
ASRTGGSGQETQY
>TRBJ2-2|TRBV21-1
ASSKGPFKQNTGELF
>TRBJ1-5|TRBV29-1
SVAWGRMQPQH
>TRBJ2-7|TRBV28
ASSLYPQGQWGHEQY
>TRBJ1-2|TRBV5-4
ASSSMDRESSDGYT
>TRBJ2-7|TRBV28
ASSFRGLLAYEQY
>TRBJ2-1|TRBV29-1
SVEERAEGTEQF
>TRBJ1-1|TRBV5-1
ASSPAVNTEAF
>TRBJ1-1|TRBV9
ASSVAAGRGYTEAF
>TRBJ2-4|TRBV4-2
ASSQERGSGIAKNIQY
>TRBJ1-4|TRBV18
ASSPPSSGGEKLF
>TRBJ2-7|TRBV7-8
ASSGMGGYSYEQY
>TRBJ2-7|TRBV7-3
ASSPGLAGGHEQY
>TRBJ1-1|TRBV5-1
ASSSAGAGDTEAF
>TRBJ2-7|TRBV7-9
ASSLARPGRVDEQY
>TRBJ2-6|TRBV11-3
ASSKSGGANVLT
>TRBJ2-1|TRBV5-4
ASSSGLAAYNEQF
>TRBJ2-1|TRBV2
ASSEFQGSYNEQF